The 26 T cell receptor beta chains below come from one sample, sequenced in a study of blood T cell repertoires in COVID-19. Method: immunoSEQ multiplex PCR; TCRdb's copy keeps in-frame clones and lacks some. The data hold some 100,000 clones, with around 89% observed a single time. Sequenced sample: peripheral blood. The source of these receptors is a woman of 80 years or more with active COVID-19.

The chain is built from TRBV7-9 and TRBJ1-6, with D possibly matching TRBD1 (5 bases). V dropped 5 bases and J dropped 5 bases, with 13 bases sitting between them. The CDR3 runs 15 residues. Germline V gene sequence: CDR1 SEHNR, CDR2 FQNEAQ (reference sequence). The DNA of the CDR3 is TGTGCCAGCAGCCCCCGGGCCAGGGATAATTCACCCCTCCACTTT. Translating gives CASSPRARDNSPLHF.

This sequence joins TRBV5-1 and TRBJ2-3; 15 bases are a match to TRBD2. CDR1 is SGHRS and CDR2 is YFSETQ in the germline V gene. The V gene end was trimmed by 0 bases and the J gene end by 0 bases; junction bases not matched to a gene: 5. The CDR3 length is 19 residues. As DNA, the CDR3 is TGCGCCAGCAGCTTGGACTCGGGACTAGCGGGGGGTAGCACAGATACGCAGTATTTT. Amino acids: CASSLDSGLAGGSTDTQYF.

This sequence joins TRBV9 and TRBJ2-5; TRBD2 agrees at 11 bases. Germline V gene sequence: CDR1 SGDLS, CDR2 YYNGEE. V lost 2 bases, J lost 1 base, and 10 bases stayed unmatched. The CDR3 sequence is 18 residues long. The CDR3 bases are TGTGCCAGCAGCGTTGGGACTAGCGGAACGCTTAGCCAAGAGACCCAGTACTTC. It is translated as CASSVGTSGTLSQETQYF.

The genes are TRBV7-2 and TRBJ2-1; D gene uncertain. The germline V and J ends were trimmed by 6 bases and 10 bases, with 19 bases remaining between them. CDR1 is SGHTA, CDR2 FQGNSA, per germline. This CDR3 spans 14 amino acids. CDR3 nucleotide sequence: TGTGCCAGCAGAAATTACCTCCCCTATGCGGAGCAGTTCTTC. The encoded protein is CASRNYLPYAEQFF.

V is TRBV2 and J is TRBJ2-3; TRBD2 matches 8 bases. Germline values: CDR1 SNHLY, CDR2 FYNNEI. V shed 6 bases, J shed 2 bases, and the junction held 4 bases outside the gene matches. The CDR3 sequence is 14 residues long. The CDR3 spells CASRTSANTDTQYF. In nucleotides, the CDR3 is TGTGCCAGCAGGACTAGCGCTAACACAGATACGCAGTATTTT. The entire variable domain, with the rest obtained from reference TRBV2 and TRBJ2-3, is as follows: EPEVTQTPSHQVTQMGQEVILRCVPISNHLYFYWYRQILGQKVEFLVSFYNNEISEKSEIFDDQFSVERPDGSNFTLKIRSTKLEDSAMYFCASRTSANTDTQYFGPGTRLTVL.

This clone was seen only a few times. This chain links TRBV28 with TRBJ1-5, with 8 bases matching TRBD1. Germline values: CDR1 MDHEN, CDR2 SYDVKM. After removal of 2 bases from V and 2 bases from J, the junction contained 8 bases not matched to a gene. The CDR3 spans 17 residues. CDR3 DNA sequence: TGTGCCAGCAGTTTAGCACAGGGGGTGAGCGGCAATCAGCCCCAGCATTTT. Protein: CASSLAQGVSGNQPQHF.

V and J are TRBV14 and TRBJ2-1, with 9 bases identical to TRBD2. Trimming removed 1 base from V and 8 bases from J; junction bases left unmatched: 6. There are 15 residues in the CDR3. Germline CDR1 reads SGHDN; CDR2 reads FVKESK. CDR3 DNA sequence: TGTGCCAGCAGCCAAGTGGGTAGCGGGAGCTATGAGCAGTTCTTC. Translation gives CASSQVGSGSYEQFF.

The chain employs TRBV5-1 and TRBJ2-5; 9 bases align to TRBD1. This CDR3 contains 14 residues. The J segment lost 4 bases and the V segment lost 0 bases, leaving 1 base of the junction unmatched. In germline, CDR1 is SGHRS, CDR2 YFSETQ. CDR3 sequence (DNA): TGCGCCAGCAGCTTGGGGGGACAGGGAGAGACCCAGTACTTC. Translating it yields CASSLGGQGETQYF.

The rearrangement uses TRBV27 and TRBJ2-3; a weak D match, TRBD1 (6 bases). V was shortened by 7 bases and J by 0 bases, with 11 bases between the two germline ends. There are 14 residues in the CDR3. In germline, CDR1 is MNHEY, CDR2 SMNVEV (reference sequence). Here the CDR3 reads CASKPGHSTDTQYF. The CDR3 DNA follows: TGTGCCAGCAAGCCGGGACATAGCACAGATACGCAGTATTTT.

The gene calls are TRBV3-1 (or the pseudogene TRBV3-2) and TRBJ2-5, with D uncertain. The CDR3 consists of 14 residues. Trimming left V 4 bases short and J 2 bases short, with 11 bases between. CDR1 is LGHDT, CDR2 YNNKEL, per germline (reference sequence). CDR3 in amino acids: CASSLGVPQETQYF. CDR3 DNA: TGTGCCAGCAGCCTAGGAGTTCCACAAGAGACCCAGTACTTC.

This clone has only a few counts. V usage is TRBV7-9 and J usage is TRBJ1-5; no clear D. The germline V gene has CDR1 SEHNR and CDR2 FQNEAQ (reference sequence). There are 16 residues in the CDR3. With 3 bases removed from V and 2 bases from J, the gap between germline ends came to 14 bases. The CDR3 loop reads CASSFTTGGGNQPQHF. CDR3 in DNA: TGTGCCAGCAGCTTCACCACGGGCGGGGGCAATCAGCCCCAGCATTTT.

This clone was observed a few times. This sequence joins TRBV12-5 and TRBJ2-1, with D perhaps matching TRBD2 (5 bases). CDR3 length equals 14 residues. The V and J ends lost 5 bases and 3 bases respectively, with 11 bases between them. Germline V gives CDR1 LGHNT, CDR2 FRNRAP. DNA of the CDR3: TGTGCTAGTGGTGCTGCCGGGAACTACAATGAGCAGTTCTTC. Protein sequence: CASGAAGNYNEQFF.

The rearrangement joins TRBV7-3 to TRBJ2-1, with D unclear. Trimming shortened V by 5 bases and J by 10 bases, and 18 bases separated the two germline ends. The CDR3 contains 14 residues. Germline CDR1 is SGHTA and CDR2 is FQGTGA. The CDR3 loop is CASSRTPVSWEQFF. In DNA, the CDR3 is TGTGCCAGCAGCCGCACCCCGGTAAGCTGGGAGCAGTTCTTC.

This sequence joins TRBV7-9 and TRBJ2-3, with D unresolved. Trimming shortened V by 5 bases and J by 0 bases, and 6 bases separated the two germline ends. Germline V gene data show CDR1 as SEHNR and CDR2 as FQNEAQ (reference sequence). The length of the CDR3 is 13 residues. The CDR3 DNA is TGTGCCAGCAGCCTACCTAGCACAGATACGCAGTATTTT. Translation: CASSLPSTDTQYF.

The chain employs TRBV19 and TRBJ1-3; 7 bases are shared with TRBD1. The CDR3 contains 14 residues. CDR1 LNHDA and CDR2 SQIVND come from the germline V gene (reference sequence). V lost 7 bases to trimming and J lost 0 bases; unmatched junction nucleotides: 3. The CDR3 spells CASKDRASGNTIYF. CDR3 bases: TGTGCCAGTAAAGACAGGGCCTCTGGAAACACCATATATTTT.

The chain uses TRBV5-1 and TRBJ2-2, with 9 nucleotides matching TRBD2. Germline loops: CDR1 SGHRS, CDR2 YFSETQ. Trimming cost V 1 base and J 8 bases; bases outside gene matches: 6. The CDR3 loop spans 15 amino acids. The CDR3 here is CASSLISSGTGELFF. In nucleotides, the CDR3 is TGCGCCAGCAGCTTGATCTCTAGCGGGACAGGGGAGCTGTTTTTT. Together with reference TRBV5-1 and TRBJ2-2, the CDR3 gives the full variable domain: KAGVTQTPRYLIKTRGQQVTLSCSPISGHRSVSWYQQTPGQGLQFLFEYFSETQRNKGNFPGRFSGRQFSNSRSEMNVSTLELGDSALYLCASSLISSGTGELFFGEGSRLTVL.

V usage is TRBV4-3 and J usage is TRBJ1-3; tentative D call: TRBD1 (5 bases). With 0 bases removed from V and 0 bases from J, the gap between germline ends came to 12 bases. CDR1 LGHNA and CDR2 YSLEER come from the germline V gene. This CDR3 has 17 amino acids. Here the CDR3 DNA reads TGCGCCAGCAGCCAAGATATCGGACAAAACTCTGGAAACACCATATATTTT. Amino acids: CASSQDIGQNSGNTIYF.

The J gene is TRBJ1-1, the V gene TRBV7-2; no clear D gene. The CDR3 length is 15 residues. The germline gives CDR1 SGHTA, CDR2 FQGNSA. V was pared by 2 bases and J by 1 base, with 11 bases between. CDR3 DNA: TGTGCCAGCAGCTTACCCCTCGGAGGGAACACTGAAGCTTTCTTT. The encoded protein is CASSLPLGGNTEAFF.

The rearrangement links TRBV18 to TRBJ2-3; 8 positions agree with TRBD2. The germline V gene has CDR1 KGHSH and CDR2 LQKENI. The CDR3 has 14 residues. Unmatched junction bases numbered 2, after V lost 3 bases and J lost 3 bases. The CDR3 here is CASSPSGNTDTQYF. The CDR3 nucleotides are TGTGCCAGCTCACCTAGCGGGAATACAGATACGCAGTATTTT.

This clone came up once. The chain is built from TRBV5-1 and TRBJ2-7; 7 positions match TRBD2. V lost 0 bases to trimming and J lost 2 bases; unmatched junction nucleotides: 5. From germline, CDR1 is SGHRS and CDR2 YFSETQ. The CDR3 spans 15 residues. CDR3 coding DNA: TGCGCCAGCAGCTTGGCCTCTAGCGGTGCCTACGAGCAGTACTTC. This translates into CASSLASSGAYEQYF.

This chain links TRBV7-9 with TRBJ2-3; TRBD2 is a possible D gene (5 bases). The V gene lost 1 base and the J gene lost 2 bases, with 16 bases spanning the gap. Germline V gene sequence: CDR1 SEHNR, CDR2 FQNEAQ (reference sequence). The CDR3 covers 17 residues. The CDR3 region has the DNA TGTGCCAGCAGCTTAGTGCTCGGGAATCCCTTCACAGATACGCAGTATTTT. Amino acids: CASSLVLGNPFTDTQYF.

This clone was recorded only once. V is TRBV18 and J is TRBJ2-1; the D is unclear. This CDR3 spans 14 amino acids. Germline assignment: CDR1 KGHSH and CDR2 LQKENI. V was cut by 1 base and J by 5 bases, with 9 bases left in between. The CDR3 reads CASSPRLSDNEQFF. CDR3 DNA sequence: TGTGCCAGCTCACCACGGCTCTCTGACAATGAGCAGTTCTTC.

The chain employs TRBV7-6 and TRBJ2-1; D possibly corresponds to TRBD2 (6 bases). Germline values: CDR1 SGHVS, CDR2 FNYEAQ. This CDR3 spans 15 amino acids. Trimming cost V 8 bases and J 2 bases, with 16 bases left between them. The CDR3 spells CASGISGRTYNEQFF. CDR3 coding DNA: TGTGCCAGCGGTATTTCGGGGAGGACCTACAATGAGCAGTTCTTC.

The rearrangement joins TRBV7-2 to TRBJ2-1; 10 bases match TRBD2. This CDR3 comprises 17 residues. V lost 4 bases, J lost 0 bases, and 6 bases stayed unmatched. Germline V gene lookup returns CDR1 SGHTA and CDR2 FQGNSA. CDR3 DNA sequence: TGTGCCAGCAGCTCTTCCCTAGCGGGGGCCTCCTACAATGAGCAGTTCTTC. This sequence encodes CASSSSLAGASYNEQFF. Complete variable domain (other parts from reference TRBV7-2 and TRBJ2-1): GAGVSQSPSNKVTEKGKDVELRCDPISGHTALYWYRQSLGQGLEFLIYFQGNSAPDKSGLPSDRFSAERTGGSVSTLTIQRTQQEDSAVYLCASSSSLAGASYNEQFFGPGTRLTVL.

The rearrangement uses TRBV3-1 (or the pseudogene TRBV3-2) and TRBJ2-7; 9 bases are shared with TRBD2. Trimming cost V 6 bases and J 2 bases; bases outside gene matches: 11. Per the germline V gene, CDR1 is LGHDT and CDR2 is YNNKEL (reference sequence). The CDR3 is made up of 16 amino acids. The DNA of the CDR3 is TGTGCCAGCAGGCAAACCCCGCGGGGGGGGGCCTACGAGCAGTACTTC. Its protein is CASRQTPRGGAYEQYF.

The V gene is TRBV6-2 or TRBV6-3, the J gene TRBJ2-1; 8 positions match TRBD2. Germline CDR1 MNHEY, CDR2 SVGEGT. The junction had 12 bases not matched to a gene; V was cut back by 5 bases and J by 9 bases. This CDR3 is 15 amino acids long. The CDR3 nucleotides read TGTGCCAGCAGTCACCCGAGTAGCGGGAAAGCTGAGCAGTTCTTC. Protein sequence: CASSHPSSGKAEQFF.